This entry lists 17 T cell receptor beta chains sequenced from one sample in a study of regulatory T cells in long-lasting Graves disease. To make TCR beta libraries, researchers used iRepertoire HTBI primers and Arm-PCR of CDR3 regions. Via MiXCR, TCRdb re-called the multiplex PCR reads, giving one row per CDR3 protein. The table lists 300,000 to 400,000 distinct CDR3 sequences, 15% to 20% of them singletons, with roughly 35% in the top ten. Described time point: newly diagnosed GD, antithyroid drugs for less than 3 months. Generation of the TCR library employed RNA extracted from PBMCs. Sequenced here: peripheral blood mononuclear cells (PBMCs), sampled at new diagnosis, from a patient treated with antithyroid drugs. These TCRs come from a female donor with Graves disease.

The chain has TRBV6-5 and TRBJ2-4, with D perhaps matching TRBD1 (6 bases). CDR3 size: 16 residues. CDR1 is MNHEY, CDR2 SVGAGI, per germline. V lost 2 bases and J 1 base, leaving 12 bases between the germline ends. DNA of the CDR3: TGTGCCAGCAGTTACGGGGCAGACAGGGCCAAAAACATTCAGTACTTC. Residues: CASSYGADRAKNIQYF.

The J gene is TRBJ2-7, the V gene TRBV29-1; D gene unclear. The CDR3 extends over 11 amino acids. Germline V gene sequence: CDR1 SQVTM, CDR2 ANQGSEA. The ends were cut back, 1 base at V and 3 bases at J, with 4 bases in the middle. The CDR3 here is CSVEGLYEQYF. As DNA, the CDR3 is TGCAGCGTTGAAGGGCTCTACGAGCAGTACTTC.

A word on this clonotype: A far bigger clonotype differs at one base, so this is likely a read error. The J gene is TRBJ1-1, the V gene TRBV9; TRBD1 might be the D (6 bases). Trimming stripped 3 bases from V and 5 bases from J, with 17 bases between. The CDR3 has 15 amino acids. Germline assignment: CDR1 SGDLS and CDR2 YYNGEE. The CDR3 reads CASSEGRGAVTEAFF. CDR3 nucleotides: TGTGCCAGCAGCGAGGGTCGGGGGGCGGTGACTGAAGCTTTCTTT.

This clonotype was picked up many times. The chain links TRBV14 to TRBJ1-6; possible D gene TRBD1, 6 bases. Deletions cut 4 bases from V and 7 bases from J, with 11 bases between. Germline loops: CDR1 SGHDN, CDR2 FVKESK. This CDR3 region has 14 residues. Here the CDR3 reads CASSLQGRNSPLHF. DNA of the CDR3: TGTGCCAGCAGCCTACAGGGTCGGAATTCACCCCTCCACTTT.

This clonotype was found many times. V gene TRBV5-6 combines with J gene TRBJ1-1; D is ambiguous. Germline loops: CDR1 SGHDT, CDR2 YYEEEE. The CDR3 sequence is 14 residues long. V gave up 2 bases and J gave up 3 bases, with 11 bases separating them. The CDR3 sequence is CASSFGTSHTEAFF. The CDR3 DNA sequence: TGTGCCAGCAGCTTTGGAACCAGTCACACTGAAGCTTTCTTT.

The rearrangement joins TRBV27 to TRBJ2-2, with 12 bases lining up with TRBD2. The CDR3 length is 17 residues. J lost 0 bases, V lost 6 bases, and 5 bases had no gene match. Germline assignment: CDR1 MNHEY and CDR2 SMNVEV (reference sequence). The DNA for the CDR3 is TGTGCCAGCAGAATACTAGCGGGAGGTGCGAACACCGGGGAGCTGTTTTTT. Its protein is CASRILAGGANTGELFF.

The chain links TRBV18 to TRBJ1-1; D gene unclear. Per germline, CDR1 KGHSH and CDR2 LQKENI. V lost 6 bases and J 1 base, leaving 15 bases between the germline ends. CDR3 length: 15 amino acids. The CDR3 region is CASSPQSSSNTEAFF. CDR3 coding DNA: TGTGCCAGCTCTCCCCAATCCAGCTCGAACACTGAAGCTTTCTTT.

This clonotype was observed a handful of times. The chain joins TRBV7-3 to TRBJ2-6; D remains unclear. CDR1 SGHTA and CDR2 FQGTGA come from the germline V gene. The CDR3 totals 14 residues. V lost 5 bases, J lost 0 bases, and 5 bases lay in between. The CDR3 coding sequence is TGTGCCAGCAGCCCCACCTCTGGGGCCAACGTCCTGACTTTC. It specifies CASSPTSGANVLTF.

In this sample, this clonotype turned up a few times. The V call is TRBV13, the J call TRBJ1-3; D remains ambiguous. The CDR3 is 15 amino acids. Trimming removed 2 bases from V and 7 bases from J, with 15 bases in between. Germline V gives CDR1 PRHDT, CDR2 FYEKMQ (reference sequence). The CDR3 DNA sequence: TGTGCCAGCAGCTTAAAGCTACCAAAGACTAACACCATATATTTT. Protein product: CASSLKLPKTNTIYF.

This clonotype was detected ten times or more. This chain uses TRBV2 with TRBJ2-3, with 8 positions matching TRBD1. Germline CDR1 is SNHLY and CDR2 is FYNNEI. The CDR3 extends over 14 amino acids. Unmatched junction bases numbered 2, after V lost 1 base and J lost 5 bases. CDR3 protein: CASSEGTGLDTQYF. CDR3 DNA: TGTGCCAGCAGTGAAGGGACAGGGTTAGATACGCAGTATTTT. Supplemented by reference TRBV2 and TRBJ2-3, the full variable domain reads EPEVTQTPSHQVTQMGQEVILRCVPISNHLYFYWYRQILGQKVEFLVSFYNNEISEKSEIFDDQFSVERPDGSNFTLKIRSTKLEDSAMYFCASSEGTGLDTQYFGPGTRLTVL.

V usage is TRBV6-1 and J usage is TRBJ1-5, with 8 nucleotides matching TRBD1. The germline CDR1 and CDR2 sequences are MNHNS and SASEGT. V dropped 6 bases and J dropped 4; count of bases not matched to a gene: 8. This CDR3 spans 15 amino acids. In nucleotides, the CDR3 is TGTGCCAGCAGAATGGACAGGGTGGGAAATCAGCCCCAGCATTTT. Protein sequence: CASRMDRVGNQPQHF.

This clonotype was counted ten times or more. CDR3 sequence reads: CASSPALLAASYEQYF. The CDR3 region has the DNA TGTGCCAGCAGCCCGGCCCTACTAGCGGCCTCCTACGAGCAGTACTTC. The rearrangement joins TRBV11-2 to TRBJ2-7; 8 positions agree with TRBD2. This CDR3 has 16 amino acids. With 5 bases clipped from V and 0 bases from J, the junction kept 9 bases outside the gene matches. Germline CDR1 and CDR2: SGHAT and FQNNGV.

This chain joins TRBV7-3 and TRBJ1-1; D ambiguous. Germline lookup yields CDR1 SGHTA and CDR2 FQGTGA. This CDR3 is 13 amino acids long. V lost 0 bases, J lost 3 bases, and 5 bases lay in between. The CDR3 DNA is TGTGCCAGCAGCTTAACCGGATACACTGAAGCTTTCTTT. Its protein product is CASSLTGYTEAFF.

This clonotype was detected only a few times. CDR3 sequence (DNA): TGTGCCAGCAGCCCCGGGACAGGCGGCTTTGAAGCCCAGCATTTT. Protein: CASSPGTGGFEAQHF. This rearrangement joins TRBV2 to TRBJ1-5, with 8 bases identical to TRBD1. The CDR3 is made up of 15 amino acids. With 6 bases clipped from V and 11 bases from J, the junction kept 15 bases outside the gene matches. CDR1 is SNHLY and CDR2 is FYNNEI in the germline V gene.

Many counts were recorded for this clonotype. This chain joins TRBV30 and TRBJ2-1, with D unclear. V was trimmed by 1 base and J by 6 bases, leaving 10 bases between them. Germline V CDR1 and CDR2: GTSNPN, SVGIG (reference sequence). This CDR3 has 13 residues. In DNA form, the CDR3 reads TGTGCCTGGAGTGGAGTGCAGTTCAATGAGCAGTTCTTC. Its protein product is CAWSGVQFNEQFF. The complete variable domain, with remaining parts taken from reference TRBV30 and TRBJ2-1, reads SQTIHQWPATLVQPVGSPLSLECTVEGTSNPNLYWYRQAAGRGLQLLFYSVGIGQISSEVPQNLSASRPQDRQFILSSKKLLLSDSGFYLCAWSGVQFNEQFFGPGTRLTVL.

At least ten counts were recorded for this clonotype. The rearrangement links TRBV5-1 to TRBJ1-6, with a tentative D call TRBD1 (5 bases). Germline V gene data show CDR1 as SGHRS and CDR2 as YFSETQ. Trimming stripped 0 bases from V and 8 bases from J, with 12 bases between. The CDR3 is made up of 15 amino acids. Here the CDR3 reads CASSLDRPDYSPLHF. The CDR3 DNA is TGCGCCAGCAGCTTGGACAGGCCTGACTATTCACCCCTCCACTTT.

This clonotype came up a few times. This chain uses TRBV20-1 with TRBJ2-5, with D possibly called TRBD1 or TRBD2 (5 bases each). Trimming removed 2 bases from V and 9 bases from J, with 19 bases in between. Germline V lookup: CDR1 DFQATT, CDR2 SNEGSKA (reference sequence). There are 14 residues in the CDR3. CDR3 sequence (DNA): TGCAGTGCTAGACCAGAAACTAGAATAGGGGCCCAGTACTTC. This codes for CSARPETRIGAQYF.